These 8 T cell receptor beta chains originate from one sample sequenced in a study of response to subunit inactivated influenza vaccine. MiXCR, applied by TCRdb to the RT-PCR reads, yields one record per CDR3 protein. In the table there are under 500,000 distinct CDR3 sequences, over 9.5% of which are singletons. The sample was PBMCs from blood, taken roughly 6 weeks after vaccination. Source of these receptors: a man aged 45-60 years who received an inactivated influenza vaccine.

The sample holds many counts of this clonotype. The chain joins TRBV7-2 to TRBJ1-5; D remains unclear. V was trimmed by 3 bases and J by 2 bases, leaving 11 bases between them. There are 15 residues in the CDR3. CDR1 SGHTA and CDR2 FQGNSA come from the germline V gene. The CDR3 DNA follows: TGTGCCAGCAGCTTGGGCGGCGGGCGCAATCAGCCCCAGCATTTT. Translated, it gives CASSLGGGRNQPQHF. Complete variable domain (other parts from reference TRBV7-2 and TRBJ1-5): GAGVSQSPSNKVTEKGKDVELRCDPISGHTALYWYRQSLGQGLEFLIYFQGNSAPDKSGLPSDRFSAERTGGSVSTLTIQRTQQEDSAVYLCASSLGGGRNQPQHFGDGTRLSIL.

Comment on this clonotype: Sequence at one end of the junction differs from germline and may be a read error. The V and J genes are TRBV27 and TRBJ2-7, with D possibly matching TRBD1 (6 bases). This CDR3 spans 13 amino acids. The germline V gene has CDR1 MNHEY and CDR2 SMNVEV (reference sequence). The DNA of the CDR3 is TGTGCCTGCAGTTTCGACTCAAGGGGGGAGCAGTACTTC. Translated: CACSFDSRGEQYF.

The chain recombines TRBV4-3 with TRBJ2-6; unclear D gene. V was cut by 1 base and J by 3 bases, with 7 bases left in between. This CDR3 contains 15 residues. CDR1 is LGHNA, CDR2 YSLEER, per germline. The CDR3 loop is CASSQVNVGANVLTF. The CDR3 nucleotides read TGCGCCAGCAGCCAAGTCAACGTTGGGGCCAACGTCCTGACTTTC.

The V and J genes are TRBV12-3 or TRBV12-4 and TRBJ2-7, with 9 bases lining up with TRBD1. The CDR3 is 15 amino acids. After removal of 6 bases from V and 7 bases from J, the junction contained 13 bases not matched to a gene. CDR3 sequence reads: CASRSGDRVLGEQYF. The CDR3 nucleotides are TGTGCCAGCAGGTCGGGGGACAGGGTTCTAGGAGAGCAGTACTTC.

At least ten counts were recorded for this clonotype. This chain joins TRBV7-9 and TRBJ2-1, with 11 bases fitting TRBD2. The germline gives CDR1 SEHNR, CDR2 FQNEAQ (reference sequence). Trimming took 3 bases from V and 7 from J; bases not matched to a gene: 5. There are 15 residues in the CDR3. The CDR3 DNA is TGTGCCAGCAGCTTGACTAGCGGGATAGGGAATGAGCAGTTCTTC. Amino acid sequence: CASSLTSGIGNEQFF.

Many counts were recorded for this clonotype. The chain carries TRBV11-2 and TRBJ2-1, with D unresolved. This CDR3 contains 13 residues. CDR1 and CDR2 from the germline V gene are SGHAT and FQNNGV. V lost 4 bases, J lost 1 base, and 5 bases lay in between. CDR3 sequence: CASSSTSYNEQFF. The CDR3 nucleotides read TGTGCCAGCAGCTCAACTTCCTACAATGAGCAGTTCTTC. The full variable domain, completed using reference TRBV11-2 and TRBJ2-1, is EAGVAQSPRYKIIEKRQSVAFWCNPISGHATLYWYQQILGQGPKLLIQFQNNGVVDDSQLPKDRFSAERLKGVDSTLKIQPAKLEDSAVYLCASSSTSYNEQFFGPGTRLTVL.

The rearrangement links TRBV7-2 to TRBJ2-5; D tentatively reads TRBD1 or TRBD2 (6 bases each). This CDR3 has 16 residues. The germline V gene encodes CDR1 SGHTA and CDR2 FQGNSA. The V end was cut by 5 bases, the J end by 4 bases, with 20 bases between. CDR3 region: CASSPYDRLRGETQYF. The CDR3 bases are TGTGCCAGCAGCCCTTACGACAGGCTGCGGGGAGAGACCCAGTACTTC.

V is TRBV18 and J is TRBJ1-2; no clear D. CDR3 length: 12 residues. V lost 6 bases to trimming and J lost 8 bases, with 13 bases between them. Germline CDR1 KGHSH, CDR2 LQKENI. Here the CDR3 DNA reads TGTGCCAGCTCTACCTCCGGAGGCGGCTACACCTTC. It codes for CASSTSGGGYTF.